The rows below give T cell receptor beta chains drawn from one sample of a study of a mutant IDH1 vaccine in newly diagnosed glioma. What these receptors recognize is not known. TCRdb's table, derived via immunoSEQ multiplex PCR, lists solely in-frame clones and lacks some. The sample has approximately 30,000 clones, approximately 78% seen once. The material was PBMCs, obtained from a glioma patient whose treatment included an IDH1 peptide vaccine. These receptors were obtained from a woman aged 25 to 39 with glioma. The CDR3 runs from the conserved cysteine through the conserved F or W. D genes are given only for firm matches. Clone size is given for some rows only: seen once, a few or many times, or a class if the clone is expanded.

D gene,J gene,V gene,clone size,CDR3 DNA,CDR3 protein
.,TRBJ1-4,TRBV5-1,.,TGCGCCAGCAGCTTGGGGGTTAACGAAAAACTGTTTTTT,CASSLGVNEKLFF
.,TRBJ2-3,TRBV27,.,TGTGCCAGCACCTCGTGGGGGAGCACAGATACGCAGTATTTT,CASTSWGSTDTQYF
.,TRBJ2-1,TRBV27,once,TGTGCCAGCAGGGAGAGGGTCAGGACCAACAATGAGCAGTTCTTC,CASRERVRTNNEQFF
TRBD1,TRBJ2-6,TRBV19,.,TGTGCCAGTAGTATAGGGGACAGTTCAGGGGCCAACGTCCTGACTTTC,CASSIGDSSGANVLTF
.,TRBJ1-4,TRBV5-1,.,TGCGCCAGCAGCTTGGAAGGGACTAATGAAAAACTGTTTTTT,CASSLEGTNEKLFF
.,TRBJ1-6,TRBV5-6,.,TGTGCCAGCAGGTATACAGGGAGCTCCTATAATTCACCCCTCCACTTT,CASRYTGSSYNSPLHF
.,TRBJ2-7,TRBV6-5,.,TGTGCCAGCAGGCCTGGGGATGGCGAGCAGTACTTC,CASRPGDGEQYF
.,TRBJ2-3,TRBV5-4,.,TGTGCCAGCAGCTCCGGGACAAGAGATACGCAGTATTTT,CASSSGTRDTQYF
.,TRBJ1-6,TRBV6-5,.,TGTGCCAGCACCGTGGGACCTAACCTTAATTCACCCCTCCACTTT,CASTVGPNLNSPLHF
.,TRBJ1-5,TRBV10-1,.,TGCGCCAGCACCCCCGGGTGGAGCAATCAGCCCCAGCATTTT,CASTPGWSNQPQHF
TRBD2,TRBJ2-2,TRBV4-1,.,TGCGCCAGCAGCCCCTGGACTAGCGGGGGGACCGGGGAGCTGTTTTTT,CASSPWTSGGTGELFF
.,TRBJ1-1,TRBV29-1,.,TGCAGCGTTGCGTGGGGGACCACTGAAGCTTTCTTT,CSVAWGTTEAFF
.,TRBJ1-4,TRBV19,.,TGTGCCAGTAGTATACGTGGTCAGGGATTTGAAAAACTGTTTTTT,CASSIRGQGFEKLFF
.,TRBJ1-1,TRBV5-1,.,TGCGCCAGCAGCTTGGGAGGCAGTCGCACTGAAGCTTTCTTT,CASSLGGSRTEAFF
TRBD1,TRBJ2-7,TRBV6-6,.,TGTGCCAGCAGTCAAACCGGGACAGGGGGCTACGAGCAGTACTTC,CASSQTGTGGYEQYF
.,TRBJ2-1,TRBV7-6,few,TGTGCCAGCAGCTTAGCCGACCCCGGCTCCTACAATGAGCAGTTCTTC,CASSLADPGSYNEQFF
TRBD2,TRBJ2-7,TRBV6-1,.,TGTGCCAGCAGGGGAGAGCGGGGGGCCTACGAGCAGTACTTC,CASRGERGAYEQYF
TRBD2,TRBJ2-3,TRBV2,medium-sized,TGTGCCAGCAGTGTTGGGACTAGCGGGGGGGCTGATACGCAGTATTTT,CASSVGTSGGADTQYF
.,TRBJ2-7,TRBV29-1,.,TGCAGCGTGAGGGGATCCTACGAGCAGTACTTC,CSVRGSYEQYF
.,TRBJ2-7,TRBV2,.,TGTGCCAGCAGTGAGGTCCCCTACGAGCAGTACTTC,CASSEVPYEQYF
.,TRBJ2-2,TRBV29-1,.,TGCAGCGTTTGGGATACAGTAGAGACCACCGGGGAGCTGTTTTTT,CSVWDTVETTGELFF
.,TRBJ2-5,TRBV18,.,TGTGCCAGCTCACCAAGCCAGAGAGGGGAGACCCAGTACTTC,CASSPSQRGETQYF
.,TRBJ2-5,TRBV5-1,.,TGCGCCAGCACGGCAGGCGGGACGGCCGGCAGGGAGACCCAGTACTTC,CASTAGGTAGRETQYF
.,TRBJ1-1,TRBV6-5,.,TGTGCCAGCAGTTACTCGAAGAACGACTTGAACACTGAAGCTTTCTTT,CASSYSKNDLNTEAFF
TRBD2,TRBJ2-1,TRBV7-2,.,TGTGCCAGCAGCTCCGGACTAGCGGGGGGCTCCTCCTACAATGAGCAGTTCTTC,CASSSGLAGGSSYNEQFF
.,TRBJ2-2,TRBV19,.,TGTGCCAGTAGAGACACGGGCACTAGCACCGGGGAGCTGTTTTTT,CASRDTGTSTGELFF
.,TRBJ1-6,TRBV6-5,.,TGTGCCAGCAGTTACTCGACGGCGGCAGCTAATTCACCCCTCCACTTT,CASSYSTAAANSPLHF
TRBD1,TRBJ1-5,TRBV5-1,.,TGCGCCAGCAGCCCCGACAGGGGACTAAATCAGCCCCAGCATTTT,CASSPDRGLNQPQHF
.,TRBJ1-1,TRBV2,.,TGTGCCAGCAGTGGGAGTTTTGGGAGGACTGAAGCTTTCTTT,CASSGSFGRTEAFF
.,TRBJ2-4,TRBV5-4,.,TGTGCCAGCAGCTTGGACGGGTCTGCCAAAAACATTCAGTACTTC,CASSLDGSAKNIQYF
.,TRBJ2-7,TRBV5-6,.,TGTGCCAGCAGCCACCCCATAATGGGGGGTAGCTACGAGCAGTACTTC,CASSHPIMGGSYEQYF
.,TRBJ1-2,TRBV6-5,.,TGTGCCAGCAGTGGGGCACTTGGCTACACCTTC,CASSGALGYTF
TRBD2,TRBJ2-1,TRBV7-2,.,TGTGCCAGCAGCTTGGGGGGGGGTTACGGTGAGCAGTTCTTC,CASSLGGGYGEQFF
.,TRBJ2-2,TRBV5-6,.,TGTGCCAGCAGCTTGTACGCAGTCTACACCGGGGAGCTGTTTTTT,CASSLYAVYTGELFF
.,TRBJ1-6,TRBV6-5,.,TGTGCCAGCAGTTACACCACAGGGTCCAATTCACCCCTCCACTTT,CASSYTTGSNSPLHF
.,TRBJ1-5,TRBV19,.,TGTGCCAGTAGTATAGGGGGGTGGGATCAGCCCCAGCATTTT,CASSIGGWDQPQHF
.,TRBJ1-2,TRBV4-3,.,TGCGCCAGCAGCCACGCAGACAGGCGGAACTATGGCTACACCTTC,CASSHADRRNYGYTF
.,TRBJ2-2,TRBV7-2,.,TGTGCCAGCAGCTCAAACACTCTATGGACCGGGGAGCTGTTTTTT,CASSSNTLWTGELFF
.,TRBJ2-2,TRBV18,once,TGTGCCAGCTCACCCGCGACCGACACCGGGGAGCTGTTTTTT,CASSPATDTGELFF
TRBD1,TRBJ1-6,TRBV27,.,TGTGCCAGCAGGGCCGAGACAGGGGGCTCCTATAGTTCACCCCTCCACTTT,CASRAETGGSYSSPLHF
.,TRBJ1-1,TRBV6-6,few,TGTGCCAGCAGTTCCGCCGACAGGAAAGCTTTCTTT,CASSSADRKAFF
TRBD2,TRBJ2-2,TRBV7-2,.,TGTGCCGGAATTCCGGGACTAGCGGGCACCGGGGAGCTGTTTTTT,CAGIPGLAGTGELFF
.,TRBJ2-1,TRBV7-2,.,TGTGCCAGCAGCTTAGAGAGGGGAAGCAATGAGCAGTTCTTC,CASSLERGSNEQFF
TRBD1,TRBJ2-7,TRBV13,.,TGTGCCAGCAGCTTTACCTCGGTAGACAGGGGGTTTGCCTACGAGCAGTACTTC,CASSFTSVDRGFAYEQYF
.,TRBJ2-7,TRBV5-1,.,TGCGCCAGCAGCTGGGGGTGGGGCCCCTCCTACGAGCAGTACTTC,CASSWGWGPSYEQYF
TRBD2,TRBJ2-7,TRBV7-2,once,TGTGCCAGCAGCGGGACTAGCCCTTACGAGCAGTACTTC,CASSGTSPYEQYF
.,TRBJ1-2,TRBV5-4,.,TGTGCCAGCAGCTTGGGCGGGGGGACCTATGGCTACACCTTC,CASSLGGGTYGYTF
.,TRBJ2-7,TRBV7-9,.,TGTGCCAGCAGCTGGGCAGGGTCCTACGAGCAGTACTTC,CASSWAGSYEQYF
.,TRBJ1-2,TRBV19,.,TGTGCCAGTAGTATCCAGGGTTTTGGTTCCTATGGCTACACCTTC,CASSIQGFGSYGYTF
.,TRBJ2-7,TRBV14,.,TGTGCCAGCAGCCTTGTTGGGGGCAGATACTACGAGCAGTACTTC,CASSLVGGRYYEQYF
TRBD2,TRBJ2-2,TRBV6-5,.,TGTGCCAGCGGCCCCCTAGCGGGGGTCACCGGGGAGCTGTTTTTT,CASGPLAGVTGELFF